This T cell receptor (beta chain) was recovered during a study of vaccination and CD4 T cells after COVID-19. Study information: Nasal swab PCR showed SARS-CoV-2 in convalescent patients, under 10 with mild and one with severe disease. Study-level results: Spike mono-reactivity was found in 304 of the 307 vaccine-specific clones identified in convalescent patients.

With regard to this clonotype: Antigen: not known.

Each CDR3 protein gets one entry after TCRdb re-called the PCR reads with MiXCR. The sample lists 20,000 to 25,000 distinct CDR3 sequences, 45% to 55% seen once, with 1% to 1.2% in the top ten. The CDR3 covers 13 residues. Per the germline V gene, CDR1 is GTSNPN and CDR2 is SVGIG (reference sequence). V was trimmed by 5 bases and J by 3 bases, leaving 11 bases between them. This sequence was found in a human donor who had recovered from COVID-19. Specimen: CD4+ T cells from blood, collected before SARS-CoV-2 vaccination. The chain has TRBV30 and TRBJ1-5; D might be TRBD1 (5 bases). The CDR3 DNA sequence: TGTGCCTGGGCCGGGACGAACAATCAGCCCCAGCATTTT. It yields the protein CAWAGTNNQPQHF.